This T cell receptor beta chain stems from a study of shared clonotypes between healthy human individuals. Each donor was a Caucasian adult residing in Nashville, Tennessee. CDR1 MNHNS and CDR2 SASEGT come from the germline V gene. Trimming cost V 3 bases and J 7 bases, with 19 bases left between them. The CDR3 sequence is 15 residues long. TCRdb keeps only in-frame clones here, not all; method: immunoSEQ multiplex PCR. The sample has about 490,000 clones; about 79% are singletons. This clone was counted ten times or more. The specimen sequenced was PBMCs. This receptor was taken from a woman aged 35 to 49 in good health. Some clones in this sample may be carry-over from other donors' samples. The chain joins TRBV6-1 to TRBJ2-7, with D perhaps TRBD1 (6 bases). This CDR3 reads CASSEGAGDGGEQYF. The CDR3 nucleotides read TGTGCCAGCAGTGAGGGGGCAGGGGATGGGGGTGAGCAGTACTTC.